Listed below are T cell receptor beta chains from one sample, sequenced in a study of cytotoxic CD8 clonotypes in ibrutinib-treated CLL. The repertoire was sequenced with immunoSEQ multiplex PCR; TCRdb's copy has only in-frame clones and lacks some. The sample carries about 50,000 clones, approximately 87% recorded once. The sample in question was PBMCs, obtained after 24 months of ibrutinib treatment. These receptors all stem from a human donor with chronic lymphocytic leukemia. Each CDR3 is given with its conserved first and last residue. The D gene is left open where the match is weak. Not all rows give a size; the values are once, few, many and, for expanded clones, a class.

V	J	D	size	DNA	CDR3
TRBV18	TRBJ1-2	.	.	TGTGCCAGCTCACCCGAGGGTAACTATGGCTACACCTTC	CASSPEGNYGYTF
TRBV28	TRBJ2-7	.	.	TGTGCCAGCGACACCATGGGAGACAGCTCCTACGAGCAGTACTTC	CASDTMGDSSYEQYF
TRBV10-3	TRBJ2-5	.	.	TGTGCCATCAGTTCCGGAAAGGCTGAACTTCAAGAGACCCAGTACTTC	CAISSGKAELQETQYF
TRBV10-3	TRBJ1-1	.	.	TGTGCCATCAGTGGGGCAGGGCGGGAAGCTTTCTTT	CAISGAGREAFF
TRBV7-2	TRBJ1-2	.	.	TGTGCCAGCAGCCAGGAAGCGGGACCAGGCTATGGCTACACCTTC	CASSQEAGPGYGYTF
TRBV5-1	TRBJ1-4	TRBD1	.	TGCGCCAGCAGCTTGGACGGGACAGGGAGTTTAGGGGAAAAACTGTTTTTT	CASSLDGTGSLGEKLFF
TRBV5-1	TRBJ2-7	.	.	TGCGCCAGCAGCTTGGAAACGGGAGCCTACGAGCAGTACTTC	CASSLETGAYEQYF
TRBV5-4	TRBJ2-5	TRBD2	.	TGTGCCAGCAGCTTAGCGGGGGTACAAGAGACCCAGTACTTC	CASSLAGVQETQYF
TRBV19	TRBJ2-1	.	.	TGTGCCAGTAGTATAAGAGGAATACCTCTAGCGACAAACCACAATGAGCAGTTCTTC	CASSIRGIPLATNHNEQFF
TRBV28	TRBJ1-1	.	.	TGTGCCAGCAGTTTATATGGGACTGAGAACACTGAAGCTTTCTTT	CASSLYGTENTEAFF
TRBV14	TRBJ2-7	.	.	TGTGCCAGCAGCCAATCGAGTCCTCCCTACGAGCAGTACTTC	CASSQSSPPYEQYF
TRBV25-1	TRBJ1-3	.	.	TGTGCCAGCAGTGAACCGGTCGGGTTCGGAAACACCATATATTTT	CASSEPVGFGNTIYF
TRBV10-1	TRBJ2-5	TRBD1	.	TGCGCCAGCAGTGATCCAGGACAGGGTGGGGAGACCCAGTACTTC	CASSDPGQGGETQYF
TRBV7-2	TRBJ2-1	.	once	TGTGCCAGCAGCTTAACAGGGGGGGAATACAATGAGCAGTTCTTC	CASSLTGGEYNEQFF
TRBV10-3	TRBJ1-1	.	few	TGTGCCATCAGTGATAGCAGGGCTGAAGCTTTCTTT	CAISDSRAEAFF
TRBV6-4	TRBJ2-5	TRBD1	.	TGTGCCAGCAGTGACTCTGTGGACAGGGGTCTAGTGCCTATTAACCAAGAGACCCAGTACTTC	CASSDSVDRGLVPINQETQYF
TRBV11-2	TRBJ2-7	TRBD1	.	TGTGCCAGCAGCTTATATACGACCGGGACAGGGACTTACGAGCAGTACTTC	CASSLYTTGTGTYEQYF
TRBV11-2	TRBJ2-7	.	once	TGTGCCAGCAGCTTCCAGTTGCGGGGTGTATACGAGCAGTACTTC	CASSFQLRGVYEQYF
TRBV11-2	TRBJ2-3	.	.	TGTGCCAGCAGCTCCCTCCCATTGGCAGATACGCAGTATTTT	CASSSLPLADTQYF
TRBV2	TRBJ1-2	.	.	TGTGCCAGCAAAGACCTGGCCACGCCAACCACTGGCTACACCTTC	CASKDLATPTTGYTF
TRBV6-5	TRBJ1-5	.	.	TGTGCCAGCAGGGTCGCTGGCGGTAGCAATCAGCCCCAGCATTTT	CASRVAGGSNQPQHF
TRBV6-4	TRBJ1-5	TRBD1	few	TGTGCCAGCAGTGAAGGACAGGATCAGCCCCAGCATTTT	CASSEGQDQPQHF
TRBV27	TRBJ2-1	TRBD1	.	TGTGCCAGCAGTTTAGGGTGGCAGGGGGTAGGTGAGCAGTTCTTC	CASSLGWQGVGEQFF
TRBV18	TRBJ1-3	TRBD1	.	TGTGCCAGCTCACCCGGGACAGCGGAAGGAAACACCATATATTTT	CASSPGTAEGNTIYF
TRBV27	TRBJ1-2	TRBD1	.	TGTGCCAGCAGCCGCGGTGCAGGGGGCCCCCGGTCGGGAGGCTACACCTTC	CASSRGAGGPRSGGYTF
TRBV7-8	TRBJ2-3	TRBD1	few	TGTGCCAGCAGGGACAGGGGTAAGGATACGCAGTATTTT	CASRDRGKDTQYF
TRBV5-4	TRBJ2-4	.	.	TGTGCCAGCAGTCACGCTAAGGACGCCAAAAACATTCAGTACTTC	CASSHAKDAKNIQYF
TRBV6-1	TRBJ2-6	TRBD1	.	TGTGCCAGCACCGGGACAGTGTATACCAACGTCCTGACTTTC	CASTGTVYTNVLTF
TRBV6-1	TRBJ2-5	.	once	TGTGCCAGCAGGCCCGGGACGGCCCAAGAGACCCAGTACTTC	CASRPGTAQETQYF